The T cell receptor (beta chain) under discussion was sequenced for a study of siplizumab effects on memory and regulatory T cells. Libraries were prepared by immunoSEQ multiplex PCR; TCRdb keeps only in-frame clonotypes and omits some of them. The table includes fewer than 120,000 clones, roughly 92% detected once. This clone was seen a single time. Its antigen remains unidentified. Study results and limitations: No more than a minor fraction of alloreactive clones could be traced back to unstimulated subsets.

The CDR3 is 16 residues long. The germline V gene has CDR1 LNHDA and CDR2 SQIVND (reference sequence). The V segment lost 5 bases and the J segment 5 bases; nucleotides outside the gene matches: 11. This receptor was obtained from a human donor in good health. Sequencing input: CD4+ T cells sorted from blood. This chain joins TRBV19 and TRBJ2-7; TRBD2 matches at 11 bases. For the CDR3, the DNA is TGTGCCAGTAGTGGACAGACTAGCGGGACCCGCCACGAGCAGTACTTC. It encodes CASSGQTSGTRHEQYF.